This T cell receptor beta chain appears in the sequencing data of a study of T cells after posttransplantation cyclophosphamide (TCRdb year 2016). A note on the overall study: The study tracked T cell repertoire reconstitution by TRB sequencing after myeloablative bone marrow transplantation using posttransplantation cyclophosphamide as GVHD prophylaxis. Public TRB sequences were checked against a database of over 3,000 sequences associated with responses to pathogens, tumor antigens, self-antigens and alloantigens. Samples from about 32 PTCy-treated patients and over 15 related bone marrow donors of those patients were subjected to antigen receptor sequencing. TRA and TRB clonality were tightly correlated in several samples, so subsequent TCR analyses focused on TRB only. Blood from all 35 or so PTCy patients with 1-year posttransplant specimens was subjected to TRB sequencing. In 3 patients, TRB sequencing was also performed on up to about 3 more blood samples taken 2 to 5.2 years after transplant, and in 4 patients, pretransplant blood was also TRB-sequenced.

Only a few counts were recorded for this clone. The antigen it binds to is not known. Per-base quality was not reported, and no clone a single base away is much larger than it. The CDR3 starts with the cysteine, ends with the phenylalanine, and has 13 residues. Kept here is only the CDR3 DNA, which spans 39 bases and is read in frame from base 1. CDR1 and CDR2, looked up from the germline V gene, are SQVTM and ANQGSEA. From V the trimming removes 7 bases and from J it removes 4 bases, while the gene matches leave 9 bases of the junction unaccounted for. TRB sequencing used genomic DNA with the immunoSEQ assay at survey resolution or the hsTCRB kit. In the authors' own workflow: The immunoSEQ software handled the initial read processing, while the LymphoSeq R package was used for the repertoire analyses. Clonality was computed as 1 minus normalized Shannon entropy, and a Gini coefficient was also calculated for each TRB dataset. Phenotypes of unsorted samples were inferred by mapping TRB sequences from sorted subsets of the recipient or donor onto the same recipient's unsorted samples. Sourced from immuneACCESS, this table was stored by TCRdb with only in-frame sequences that have V and J called. A share of the clones is absent; for the studies checked, an unresolved V gene accounts for under half, and the remainder has no known explanation. D and trimming were read from the DNA, whereas the V and J calls and clone size are those reported in that table. This sample comprises 9,000 to 15,000 clones, around 2.1% of them detected only once. The biggest ten clones account for around 15% of the sample.

The meaning of the sample's treatment or condition label: high-dose cyclophosphamide on days +3 and +4 as single-agent GVHD prophylaxis. PTCy patients received busulfan and fludarabine conditioning, a related or unrelated marrow graft, and cyclophosphamide on days +3 and +4. PTCy-treated patients came from a prospective multi-institutional clinical trial. Peripheral blood and bone marrow mononuclear cells were isolated by Ficoll-Hypaque density centrifugation and cryopreserved. Paper-wide results and their limitations: Donor-recipient similarity was low at 1-2 months but rose over the first year, and later blood repertoires were often dominated by donor CD8+ memory clones. Across the approximately 45 patients, TRB clonality was highly associated with recipient CMV seropositivity and CMV reactivation, and diversity with PTCy was similar to that in the CNI/methotrexate controls. The TRB repertoires of T cells infiltrating skin or GI tract showed only limited overlap with the TRB repertoires of T cells in blood.

Material: PBMCs, obtained after allogeneic stem cell transplant with posttransplant cyclophosphamide. The V gene is TRBV29-1 and the J gene is TRBJ2-7, with TRBD1 identical over 8 junction bases. The source is a male patient aged 25 to 39 who received an allogeneic stem cell transplant from a related donor, was CMV-positive, and had no GVHD. Some T cells present after a transplant may be cells of the graft donor. The nucleotides are TGCAGCGCCAAGGGACAGGCGACTTACGAGCAGTACTTC. Protein translation: CSAKGQATYEQYF.